This T cell receptor beta chain was observed in a study of cytomegalovirus exposure and HLA in healthy donors (dated 2017 in TCRdb). About the full investigation: An earlier analysis of some 550 of the donors reported approximately 300 Gb of sequence data and roughly 100 million unique TCR beta sequences from about 179 million T cells. A separate validation cohort of approximately 130 different subjects was used in addition to the approximately 640-subject first cohort. An early release that covered fewer than 800 HLA-typed donors contained approximately 300 gigabases of sequencing data and tens of millions of unique TCR sequences. The later analysis used no new phenotypic data to find candidate immune exposures, relying instead on TCR beta sequences and their occurrence across donors. High-throughput TCR immunosequencing, statistical association of individual TCRs with disease status, and machine learning were combined to predict cytomegalovirus infection status. Typing coverage differed by locus: A, B, C, DRB1 and DQB1 were typed in about 620-640 donors, DQA1 in about 500, DPA1 in around 610, and DPB1 in 450 to 480. The study aimed to test whether cataloging public T cell receptors could reveal signatures of past pathogen exposure. On average, 235,054 unique TCR beta nucleotide sequences were sequenced per donor among a few hundred genotyped donors of the cohort, with approximately 18% of those sequences being non-productive. In a later genetic analysis, genome-wide SNP genotypes for about 60% of the 666 donors were used, and that subset was treated as a discovery cohort. An earlier analysis of fewer than 750 of the donors used high-throughput TCR beta sequencing to judge whether each TCR beta V gene segment behaved as functional or pseudogenic. A later analysis re-examined previously published TCR beta repertoires from more than 650 donors and added high-resolution HLA genotyping to investigate patterns of TCR occurrence. Four or five DR-DQ haplotypes were handled as single units for association and clustering, since linkage in the cohort was strong. Class I and class II HLA loci were covered by the typing at four-digit resolution. Donor age, sex, ethnicity and CMV serostatus were collected together with the repertoire data. The T cell repertoires of 666 subjects were profiled by immunosequencing and related to cytomegalovirus serostatus. Every discovery cohort repertoire had been produced on one sequencing platform. Of the 300 to 450 genotyped donors, 65% to 90% fell in the genetic ancestry cluster associated with self-reported Caucasian donors.

The CDR3 sequence holds 15 residues, the cysteine and phenylalanine included. Solely the CDR3 DNA is kept, with 45 bases framed from the first base. The germline V gene yields MNHNS for CDR1 and SASEGT for CDR2. V is trimmed back by 3 bases and J by 7 bases, and the junction contains 11 bases that no gene match accounts for. In total, more than 500 healthy bone marrow donors made up the cohort. Cohort members were all nominally healthy when sampled, although unrecorded immune exposures were likely present. Of the 600 to 750 cohort members, around 300 had a positive CMV serostatus and approximately 400 had a negative one, while no CMV serostatus was recorded for the donor. A peripheral blood sample was provided by each donor, and peripheral blood mononuclear cells were used for TCR beta sequencing. Genomic DNA extraction from the blood cell samples was performed with the Qiagen DNeasy Blood Extraction Kit.

A word on this clone: Its target antigen remains unknown. The sample holds no much larger clone one base away, and base qualities are not on file.

The research as a whole found: It was suggested by the authors that the approach could potentially be generalized to other disease states and immunological phenotypes. Immune exposure information for the cohort was limited to CMV serostatus. In a later genetic analysis, a missense DCLRE1C variant was associated with V-gene and J-gene trimming of TCR beta chains, and the association was replicated in an independent cohort. This cohort had only TCR beta chains sequenced, and the lack of alpha or paired-chain data limited which features could be detected. In a later analysis, HLA-associated TCR beta chains were found to be more clonally expanded and to have lower generation probabilities than equally common non-associated chains. A cluster of highly shared sequence variants was judged likely to represent a technical artifact of the sequencing pipeline. In the study, 150 to 200 TCR beta chains were listed as associated with cytomegalovirus. Broadly in line with IMGT annotations, most TCR beta V segments showed up in productive rearrangements about 87% or about 30% of the time in an earlier analysis of around 550 of the donors. The classifier was reported to diagnose cytomegalovirus status with high specificity and sensitivity in both the original cohort and the validation cohort. In vitro tests confirmed that a few of the cytomegalovirus-associated TCR beta chains recognize cytomegalovirus antigens. Because some donors lacked HLA typing at each locus, the association tests relied only on the typed subset. Some IMGT-functional V segments, including TRBV6-2 and TRBV6-3, could not be told apart with the 87-base-pair reads, so those segments were excluded. According to a later analysis, most CMV-associated TCR beta chains appeared to be HLA-restricted, and the HLA associations seemed to be driven largely by CMV exposure. According to a later analysis, TCR association rates differed among HLA loci, with DRB1 alleles showing the most associated TCRs and HLA-C alleles showing the fewest. A further reported finding was that TCR beta sequences accurately predicted the HLA-A and HLA-B alleles for most subjects in the first cohort. Most TCR sequences were seen in very few donors, while some public TCRs were found in many individuals. Sequencing depth was assumed to be roughly uniform across donors in the presence/absence analyses, though that assumption may not hold. In a later genetic analysis, fewer N-insertions in productive TCRs were reported among donors in an Asian-associated ancestry cluster than the roughly 700-donor mean. When HLA alleles, especially DR and DQ, strongly co-occurred, attributing TCR associations to individual alleles was difficult. Because counts were too low, seventeen rarely observed V segments, including chromosome 9 orphons, were left out of the earlier analysis of roughly 600 of the donors. Linkage disequilibrium might explain the correlated functional status among segregating V segments, but an unknown experimental factor could not be excluded. Several of the top co-occurrence clusters appeared to be linked to parvovirus B19, influenza, CMV and Epstein-Barr virus, according to a later analysis. In a later analysis, around 15,000 TCR beta sequences were associated with specific HLA alleles at a false discovery rate of 0.05.

The library relied on the immunoSEQ multiplex PCR assay. A mixture of 60 forward primers for TCR Vbeta segments and 13 reverse primers for TCR Jbeta segments was used in the multiplex PCR. Amplification of the CDR3 region of rearranged TCR beta genes was performed with a multiplex PCR assay on genomic DNA. Amplified TCR beta libraries were sequenced as 87-base-pair reads on the Illumina HiSeq System. On the authors' methods: In a later analysis, tens of millions of unique TCR beta chains were counted across the roughly 700 repertoires, and roughly 11 million of these chains were shared by at least two donors. Raw reads were error-corrected and collapsed into unique sequences with a nearest-neighbor algorithm that merged closely related sequences to remove PCR and sequencing errors. Alignment of CDR3 sequences to IMGT reference sequences was used to assign V, D and J gene segments. For a sequence to be retained, at least a six-nucleotide match to both a V gene segment and a J gene segment was required. A rearrangement was called productive if the CDR3 had no stop codons and remained in frame with V and J, and every other rearrangement was called non-productive. Following IMGT convention, CDR3 was defined as the stretch from the second conserved V-encoded cysteine up to the conserved J-encoded phenylalanine. The earlier analysis of roughly 590 of the donors excluded any sequence lacking an unambiguous match to a single V gene segment. In an earlier analysis of 587 of the donors, V segments were called functional above 56.7% productive rearrangements and were called segregating when the between-donor standard deviation exceeded 5%. A statistical classification framework was built for diagnosing cytomegalovirus status from the catalog of TCR beta chain sequences. A later analysis assigned V and J genes by comparing TCR nucleotide sequences with IMGT/GENE-DB human TR gene sequences. A later analysis assigned CDR3 sequences and most-parsimonious VDJ recombination scenarios with the TCRdist pipeline. In a later analysis, every TCR beta chain was defined by the combination of its CDR3 amino acid sequence and its V-gene family, and reads without a unique V-gene family were dropped. A later analysis removed 550 to 650 highly shared, low-generation-probability nucleotide sequences to deal with suspected cross-contamination and a sequencing artifact. A later analysis calculated a clonal expansion index for each public chain from normalized within-repertoire ranks of inferred template counts. In a later analysis, generation probabilities were computed using a VDJ recombination model fitted to out-of-frame rearrangements, and the results were checked against IGoR. A later analysis scored TCR-TCR, TCR-HLA and TCR-CMV co-occurrence with hypergeometric tests, applying a repertoire-size bias correction to TCR pairs. To estimate false discovery rates, a later analysis permuted the HLA or CMV assignments 20 times. In a later analysis, co-occurring TCRs were grouped using DBSCAN, and TCRdist sequence similarity was added for clustering within HLA-allele-positive subsets. For co-occurrence clustering, repertoires with fewer than 30,000 or more than 120,000 public chains were excluded, along with several repertoires with anomalous nucleotide sharing. Entries here come from immuneACCESS through TCRdb and include only in-frame sequences with V and J called. Some clones fail to appear in such tables; in the studies checked, an unresolved V gene covers under half of the shortfall, and the cause of the remainder is unknown. V, J and clone size are taken as reported in that table, and D and trimming were inferred from the DNA itself. Recorded for this sample are about 70,000 clones; roughly 74% of them occurred a single time. Approximately 10% of the sample rests with the top ten.

This sequence uses TRBV6-1 and TRBJ2-7, and 8 junction bases match TRBD1. The clonotype originates from a human donor in good health. Sequenced: PBMCs. CDR3 sequence: CASSERQGSAGEQYF. The nucleotide sequence reads as follows: TGTGCCAGCAGTGAGAGACAGGGGTCGGCGGGGGAGCAGTACTTC.